Listed below are T cell receptor beta chains from one sample, sequenced in a study of Ad26.COV2.S vaccination and SARS-CoV-2 variants. Generated by immunoSEQ multiplex PCR, the TCRdb table keeps only in-frame clones and is missing some. The sample contains 330,000 or so clones, 75% to 90% of which appear only once. Sequencing was performed on peripheral blood, taken in a trial of Ad26.COV2.S vaccine versus placebo. These receptors all come from a person aged 18 to 65 who received the Ad26.COV2.S COVID-19 vaccine or a placebo. Each CDR3 is given with its conserved first and last residue. A D gene is named only where the DNA matches it firmly. Size tells how often a clone was seen (once, few, many) or the class of an expanded clone, and some rows leave it out.

>TRBV24-1|TRBD1|-|TRBJ2-1
TGTGCCACCAGTGATACGACAGGGCCCTACAATGAGCAGTTCTTC
CATSDTTGPYNEQFF
>TRBV6-5|-|-|TRBJ1-2
TGTGCCAGCAGTTACCTCCCGACAGCTAACTATGGCTACACCTTC
CASSYLPTANYGYTF
>TRBV19|TRBD2|-|TRBJ2-2
TGTGCCAGTGCGTGGGGACTAGCGGGAGGGCTGAACACCGGGGAGCTGTTTTTT
CASAWGLAGGLNTGELFF
>TRBV24-1|TRBD2|-|TRBJ2-3
TGTGCCACCAGTGATACGACTAGCGGGAGAACAGATACGCAGTATTTT
CATSDTTSGRTDTQYF
>TRBV27|-|-|TRBJ2-2
TGTGCCAGCGCCGGGGGTACGATGGCGAACACCGGGGAGCTGTTTTTT
CASAGGTMANTGELFF
>TRBV4-3|-|-|TRBJ1-4
TGCGCCAGCAGCCACGGGACTGCCGCAAAGGAAAAACTGTTTTTT
CASSHGTAAKEKLFF
>TRBV5-6|TRBD1|-|TRBJ2-1
TGTGCCAGCAGTTCCGGGACAGGTTCAACCAACTACAATGAGCAGTTCTTC
CASSSGTGSTNYNEQFF
>TRBV20-1|-|-|TRBJ1-2
TGCAGTGCTATTGAAGGGGGAAATGGCTACACCTTC
CSAIEGGNGYTF
>TRBV10-3|-|-|TRBJ2-7
TGTGCCATCAGTGGAATGTGGGAGCAGTACTTC
CAISGMWEQYF
>TRBV19|TRBD2|-|TRBJ2-1
TGTGCCAGTAGCCGCTGGGGCCCTTCGGGAGGTGAGCAGTTCTTC
CASSRWGPSGGEQFF
>TRBV29-1|TRBD1|once|TRBJ1-2
TGCAGCGTTGAAGGGACAGGGTTTTATGGCTACACCTTC
CSVEGTGFYGYTF
>TRBV9|-|once|TRBJ2-1
TGTGCCAGCAGCGTACCTCACGCGGGGCAGTTTAACAATGAGCAGTTCTTC
CASSVPHAGQFNNEQFF
>TRBV7-2|-|-|TRBJ1-1
TGTGCCAGCAGCATACAGGGAGGTGGCACTGAAGCTTTCTTT
CASSIQGGGTEAFF
>TRBV5-6|-|-|TRBJ2-3
TGTGCCAGCAAGTTAAGGGGGGTTAGCACAGATACGCAGTATTTT
CASKLRGVSTDTQYF
>TRBV2|-|-|TRBJ2-1
TGTGCCAGCAGTGGGGGAACCTACAATGAGCAGTTCTTC
CASSGGTYNEQFF
>TRBV5-1|-|-|TRBJ2-2
TGCGCCAGCAGTGGCCAGTCGGGAGGGGAGCTGTTTTTT
CASSGQSGGELFF
>TRBV3-1/TRBV3-2|TRBD1|-|TRBJ1-2
TGTGCCAGCAGCCCGACAGGGTCTTATGGCTACACCTTC
CASSPTGSYGYTF
>TRBV29-1|TRBD2|-|TRBJ2-1
TGCAGCGTCGAAGCGCCACTAGCGGGAGGTTGGGGTTACAATGAGCAGTTCTTC
CSVEAPLAGGWGYNEQFF